These 31 T cell receptor beta chains share one sample of origin, sequenced in a study of cytomegalovirus exposure and HLA in healthy donors. The study ran its PCR with 60 Vbeta and 13 Jbeta primers. Profiling relied on immunoSEQ multiplex PCR, and the TCRdb table lists in-frame clones only, not all of them. Counted here are under 150,000 clones, more than 80% occurring once; the ten biggest clones make up 2% to 3%. The sequenced sample was PBMCs. The origin of the receptors is a man younger than 40 in good health and CMV-seronegative.

J is TRBJ1-3 and V is TRBV9, with a tentative D call TRBD1 (5 bases). Germline CDR1 is SGDLS and CDR2 is YYNGEE. This CDR3 region has 14 residues. Trimming cost V 4 bases and J 3 bases, with 11 bases left between them. The CDR3 DNA sequence: TGTGCCAGCAGCTCTTCAGGGTTTGGAAACACCATATATTTT. Translating gives CASSSSGFGNTIYF.

Only a few counts were recorded for this clone. The J gene is TRBJ2-5, the V gene TRBV11-3; TRBD1 aligns across 12 bases. The DNA matches TRBJ2-7 better at its end, which makes the J call doubtful. The CDR3 consists of 15 residues. Germline CDR1 and CDR2: SGHNT and YENEEA. The CDR3 loop reads CASSSRDRGRYEQYF. The CDR3 bases are TGTGCCAGCAGCTCCCGGGACAGGGGGCGATACGAGCAGTACTTC.

The rearrangement joins TRBV10-3 to TRBJ1-5, with 10 bases fitting TRBD1. V shed 5 bases, J shed 3 bases, and the junction held 4 bases outside the gene matches. Germline lookup yields CDR1 ENHRY and CDR2 SYGVKD. There are 15 residues in the CDR3. DNA for the CDR3: TGTGCCATCAGTAAGACAGGGGGCGACAATCAGCCCCAGCATTTT. Translating gives CAISKTGGDNQPQHF.

The chain combines TRBV16 with TRBJ2-7, with 9 nucleotides matching TRBD2. From germline, CDR1 is KGHSY and CDR2 FQNENV. The CDR3 consists of 16 residues. V was pared by 0 bases and J by 2 bases, with 5 bases of the junction left unmatched. The CDR3 loop reads CASSQSGLAGTYEQYF. The CDR3 DNA sequence: TGTGCCAGCAGCCAATCTGGGCTAGCGGGAACCTACGAGCAGTACTTC.

In its sample, this clone was seen a few times. V gene TRBV2 combines with J gene TRBJ2-1; TRBD2 aligns across 8 bases. This CDR3 has 14 amino acids. J lost 9 bases, V lost 6 bases, and 10 bases had no gene match. In germline, CDR1 is SNHLY, CDR2 FYNNEI. Written as DNA, the CDR3 is TGTGCCAGCAGACTAGCGGCACCTTTGGGTGAGCAGTTCTTC. It encodes CASRLAAPLGEQFF.

On this clone: Relative to the germline gene, one junction end is altered; a read error may explain this. V usage is TRBV6-5 and J usage is TRBJ1-2, with a tentative D call TRBD1 (5 bases). From germline, CDR1 is MNHEY and CDR2 SVGAGI. The CDR3 loop spans 15 amino acids. The CDR3 loop reads CASSYSGQANYGYPF. The CDR3 DNA is TGTGCCAGCAGTTACTCGGGGCAAGCTAACTATGGCTACCCCTTC.

V is TRBV7-6 and J is TRBJ2-2; possible D gene TRBD2, 5 bases. The germline V gene has CDR1 SGHVS and CDR2 FNYEAQ. The CDR3 covers 16 residues. Trimming removed 0 bases from V and 5 bases from J, with 13 bases in between. CDR3 protein: CASSLAGGDMTGELFF. CDR3 sequence (DNA): TGTGCCAGCAGCTTAGCTGGAGGAGATATGACCGGGGAGCTGTTTTTT.

The chain links TRBV9 to TRBJ1-2; TRBD1 matches at 7 bases. Germline V gives CDR1 SGDLS, CDR2 YYNGEE. V trimming: 1 base; J trimming: 2 bases; junction bases outside the gene matches: 2. CDR3 length equals 14 residues. The CDR3 is CASSVRDSNYGYTF. Here the CDR3 DNA reads TGTGCCAGCAGCGTAAGGGACAGCAACTATGGCTACACCTTC. Together with reference TRBV9 and TRBJ1-2, the CDR3 gives the full variable domain: DSGVTQTPKHLITATGQRVTLRCSPRSGDLSVYWYQQSLDQGLQFLIQYYNGEERAKGNILERFSAQQFPDLHSELNLSSLELGDSALYFCASSVRDSNYGYTFGSGTRLTVV.

The chain couples TRBV13 to TRBJ2-5; TRBD2 agrees at 8 bases. V dropped 5 bases and J dropped 4; count of bases not matched to a gene: 3. CDR3 size: 13 residues. CDR1 and CDR2 from the germline V gene are PRHDT and FYEKMQ (reference sequence). CDR3 bases: TGTGCCAGCAGCCCGGGACTAGGAGAGACCCAGTACTTC. This codes for CASSPGLGETQYF.

V and J are TRBV7-9 and TRBJ1-5, with D maybe TRBD1 (5 bases). Germline V CDR1 and CDR2: SEHNR, FQNEAQ (reference sequence). The length of the CDR3 is 17 residues. The V and J ends lost 4 bases and 5 bases respectively, with 21 bases between them. The CDR3 protein is CASSSEMGGYGDQPQHF. The CDR3 DNA is TGTGCCAGCAGCTCAGAAATGGGGGGGTACGGGGATCAGCCCCAGCATTTT.

The chain links TRBV9 to TRBJ2-7, with 9 bases matching TRBD2. Trimming cost V 0 bases and J 4 bases; bases outside gene matches: 5. The length of the CDR3 is 15 residues. The germline V gene has CDR1 SGDLS and CDR2 YYNGEE. The DNA for the CDR3 is TGTGCCAGCAGCGTAGCGGGCGCGGGAGGGTACGAGCAGTACTTC. Its translation is CASSVAGAGGYEQYF.

The chain combines TRBV19 with TRBJ1-5, with D tentatively TRBD1 (5 bases). V lost 5 bases and J 4 bases, leaving 12 bases between the germline ends. The CDR3 has 14 residues. From germline, CDR1 is LNHDA and CDR2 SQIVND (reference sequence). In DNA, the CDR3 is TGTGCCAGTAGTGGGCGGGGGGGGAATCAGCCCCAGCATTTT. It codes for CASSGRGGNQPQHF.

This clone turned up a few times. Additional DNA sequences in this sample encode the identical CDR3. The chain joins TRBV28 to TRBJ2-7; 9 bases fit TRBD1. Germline CDR1 reads MDHEN; CDR2 reads SYDVKM. V lost 6 bases, J lost 3 bases, and 0 bases stayed unmatched. CDR3 length: 12 residues. The chain's CDR3 is CASRDRGYEQYF. In DNA, the CDR3 is TGTGCCAGCAGGGACAGGGGCTACGAGCAGTACTTC.

This chain connects TRBV5-8 to TRBJ2-1; 9 bases fit TRBD1. This CDR3 has 14 residues. Germline V gene sequence: CDR1 SGHTS, CDR2 YDEGEE. V gave up 6 bases and J gave up 8 bases; unmatched junction bases: 9. The CDR3 protein is CASNTGQGYDEQFF. DNA of the CDR3: TGTGCCAGCAACACGGGACAGGGTTACGATGAGCAGTTCTTC.

The J gene is TRBJ2-1, the V gene TRBV30, with D unclear. V was cut by 0 bases and J by 6 bases, with 9 bases left in between. The CDR3 spans 13 residues. From germline, CDR1 is GTSNPN and CDR2 SVGIG (reference sequence). The CDR3 is CAWSVQHLNEQFF. In DNA form, the CDR3 reads TGTGCCTGGAGTGTCCAACACCTCAATGAGCAGTTCTTC.

V gene TRBV7-2 combines with J gene TRBJ2-3; 10 bases align to TRBD2. The J segment lost 6 bases and the V segment lost 4 bases, leaving 10 bases of the junction unmatched. This CDR3 has 16 residues. Germline values: CDR1 SGHTA, CDR2 FQGNSA. CDR3: CASSYLAGGWVDTQYF. The CDR3 DNA is TGTGCCAGCAGCTATTTAGCGGGAGGCTGGGTGGATACGCAGTATTTT.

The rearrangement links TRBV4-2 to TRBJ2-3; 8 nucleotides line up with TRBD2. CDR1 and CDR2 (germline): LGHNA, YNFKEQ. The CDR3 has 14 amino acids. Trimming removed 5 bases from V and 9 bases from J; junction bases left unmatched: 10. CDR3 coding DNA: TGTGCCAGCAGCAAAAGCGGGAGCAGGGAAACGCAGTATTTT. This gives the protein CASSKSGSRETQYF.

The chain has TRBV9 and TRBJ1-5; possibly TRBD1 for D (6 bases). V gave up 5 bases and J gave up 3 bases, with 12 bases separating them. CDR3 length: 14 amino acids. The germline V gene encodes CDR1 SGDLS and CDR2 YYNGEE. CDR3 sequence (DNA): TGTGCCAGCAGAATAGCAGGGGACAATCAGCCCCAGCATTTT. This sequence encodes CASRIAGDNQPQHF.

The genes are TRBV5-8 and TRBJ2-5; 13 positions agree with TRBD2. The CDR3 has 14 amino acids. V shed 4 bases, J shed 4 bases, and the junction held 1 base outside the gene matches. Germline assignment: CDR1 SGHTS and CDR2 YDEGEE. The CDR3 DNA follows: TGTGCCAGCAGCCGGACTAGCGGGGGAGAGACCCAGTACTTC. Its translation: CASSRTSGGETQYF.

The count of this clone is one. The rearrangement joins TRBV9 to TRBJ2-7; 12 nucleotides match TRBD2. Germline values: CDR1 SGDLS, CDR2 YYNGEE. V was pared by 0 bases and J by 7 bases, with 5 bases of the junction left unmatched. The CDR3 is 15 residues long. In nucleotides, the CDR3 is TGTGCCAGCAGCGTAGGACTAGCGGGAGCGGGAGAGCAGTACTTC. Amino acids: CASSVGLAGAGEQYF.

This chain links TRBV27 with TRBJ1-5; unclear D gene. Trimming pared 0 bases from V and 9 bases from J, leaving 15 bases between. The germline gives CDR1 MNHEY, CDR2 SMNVEV (reference sequence). The CDR3 covers 15 residues. This chain's CDR3 is CASSLSFPARGPQHF. CDR3 nucleotides: TGTGCCAGCAGTTTATCGTTTCCGGCTAGAGGGCCCCAGCATTTT.

This clone has a handful of counts. This chain uses TRBV6-5 with TRBJ2-7; no reliable D call. Germline-derived CDR1 and CDR2 are MNHEY and SVGAGI. The CDR3 is 14 residues long. The V gene lost 6 bases and the J gene lost 0 bases, with 12 bases spanning the gap. CDR3 protein: CASSARYSSYEQYF. The DNA for the CDR3 is TGTGCCAGCAGCGCCCGGTACTCCTCCTACGAGCAGTACTTC.

The V gene is TRBV27, the J gene TRBJ2-1, with 9 positions matching TRBD2. The junction had 8 bases not matched to a gene; V was cut back by 0 bases and J by 8 bases. This CDR3 is built from 16 residues. In germline, CDR1 is MNHEY, CDR2 SMNVEV (reference sequence). The CDR3 is CASSLSLAGGPDEQFF. In DNA form, the CDR3 reads TGTGCCAGCAGTTTATCTCTGGCGGGAGGGCCGGATGAGCAGTTCTTC.

The chain employs TRBV29-1 and TRBJ1-1, with D uncertain. CDR1 and CDR2 (germline): SQVTM, ANQGSEA. V was clipped by 3 bases and J by 0 bases, with 8 bases between them. The length of the CDR3 is 13 residues. DNA of the CDR3: TGCAGCGTTGATAGAGAGATGAACACTGAAGCTTTCTTT. Its translation: CSVDREMNTEAFF.

The rearrangement links TRBV7-3 to TRBJ1-5; D is uncertain. V was shortened by 1 base and J by 1 base, with 11 bases between the two germline ends. The germline CDR1 and CDR2 sequences are SGHTA and FQGTGA. The CDR3 runs 16 residues. Here the CDR3 reads CASSLSGVRSNQPQHF. CDR3 bases: TGTGCCAGCAGCTTAAGTGGCGTGAGGAGCAATCAGCCCCAGCATTTT.

In its sample, this clone was seen a few times. The genes are TRBV19 and TRBJ2-1, with D perhaps TRBD2 (6 bases). The CDR3 runs 15 residues. Trimming removed 5 bases from V and 6 bases from J, with 17 bases in between. CDR1 is LNHDA and CDR2 is SQIVND in the germline V gene (reference sequence). The DNA of the CDR3 is TGTGCCAGTAGTCACGGGACTCGGGGACTCAATGAGCAGTTCTTC. Encoded protein: CASSHGTRGLNEQFF.

A remark on this clone: The junction shows a germline mismatch at one end, possibly a read error. The chain couples TRBV7-9 to TRBJ2-7; TRBD1 might be the D (6 bases). This CDR3 is built from 12 residues. Per germline, CDR1 SEHNR and CDR2 FQNEAQ (reference sequence). CDR3 sequence (DNA): TGTTCCAGCAGCTTATACAGGGCCGAGCAGTACTTC. Protein sequence: CSSSLYRAEQYF.

The rearrangement links TRBV4-1 to TRBJ2-1, with D possibly matching TRBD1 (5 bases). V shed 3 bases and J shed 9 bases, with 30 bases lying between them. The CDR3 consists of 19 residues. Germline CDR1 MGHRA, CDR2 YSYEKL. The CDR3 reads CASSHSPLRRAVPTIEQFF. In DNA, the CDR3 is TGCGCCAGCAGCCACTCCCCCCTGCGCAGGGCGGTTCCCACAATTGAGCAGTTCTTC.

V and J are TRBV10-1 and TRBJ2-7, with 8 bases aligning to TRBD1. V trimming: 2 bases; J trimming: 0 bases; junction bases outside the gene matches: 21. Germline V gene lookup returns CDR1 WNHNN and CDR2 SYGVQD (reference sequence). The CDR3 consists of 21 residues. CDR3 region: CASSEGRNGDRPQCSSYEQYF. CDR3 DNA sequence: TGCGCCAGCAGTGAGGGCCGTAATGGGGACAGGCCCCAATGTAGCTCCTACGAGCAGTACTTC.

In this sample, this clone turned up a few times. V usage is TRBV27 and J usage is TRBJ2-7; D gene unclear. This CDR3 is built from 16 residues. V was trimmed by 0 bases and J by 0 bases, leaving 12 bases between them. The V gene's germline CDR1 is MNHEY and CDR2 SMNVEV (reference sequence). This CDR3 is CASSLSGGYSSYEQYF. The CDR3 DNA follows: TGTGCCAGCAGTTTATCAGGTGGCTACAGCTCCTACGAGCAGTACTTC.

The V gene is TRBV11-3, the J gene TRBJ2-4; 7 bases line up with TRBD1. The trim removed 6 bases at V and 1 base at J, leaving 6 bases unmatched. The CDR3 is 15 amino acids. Looked up from germline, CDR1 is SGHNT and CDR2 is YENEEA. The CDR3 DNA sequence: TGTGCCAGCAGGCAACAGGGGTCCGCCAAAAACATTCAGTACTTC. The encoded protein is CASRQQGSAKNIQYF.